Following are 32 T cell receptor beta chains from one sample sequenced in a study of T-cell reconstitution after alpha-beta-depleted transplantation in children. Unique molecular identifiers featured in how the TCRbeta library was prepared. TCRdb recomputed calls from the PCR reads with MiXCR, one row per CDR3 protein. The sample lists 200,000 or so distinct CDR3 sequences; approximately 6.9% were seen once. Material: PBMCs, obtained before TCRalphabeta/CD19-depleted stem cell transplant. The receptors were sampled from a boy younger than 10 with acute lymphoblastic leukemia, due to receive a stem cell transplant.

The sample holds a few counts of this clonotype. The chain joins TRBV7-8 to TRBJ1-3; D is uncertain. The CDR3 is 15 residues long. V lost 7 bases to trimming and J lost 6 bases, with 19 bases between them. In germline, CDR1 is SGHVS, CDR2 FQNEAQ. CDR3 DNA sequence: TGTGCCAGCAAGCCACGTGGAGGACTAGAAAACACCATATATTTT. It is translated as CASKPRGGLENTIYF.

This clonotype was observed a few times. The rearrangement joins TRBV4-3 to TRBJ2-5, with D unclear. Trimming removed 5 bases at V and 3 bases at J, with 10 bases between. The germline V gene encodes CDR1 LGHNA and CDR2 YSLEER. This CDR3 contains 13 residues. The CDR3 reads CASSSSLKETQYF. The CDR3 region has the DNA TGCGCCAGCAGCTCTTCCCTAAAAGAGACCCAGTACTTC.

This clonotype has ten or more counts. The CDR3, as DNA: TGCGCCACTGCGGGAAGCGGGCCTTACAATGAGCAGTTCTTC. Amino acid sequence: CATAGSGPYNEQFF. The chain combines TRBV5-1 with TRBJ2-1; D perhaps matches TRBD2 (6 bases). Germline V gene sequence: CDR1 SGHRS, CDR2 YFSETQ. The CDR3 has 14 amino acids. Trimming cost V 9 bases and J 4 bases, with 17 bases left between them.

The CDR3 nucleotides read TGCAGTGCTAAGGGGACGGAGAGCACAGATACGCAGTATTTT. Protein: CSAKGTESTDTQYF. V is TRBV20-1 and J is TRBJ2-3, with D perhaps being TRBD1 or TRBD2 (5 bases each). Trimming shortened V by 4 bases and J by 0 bases, and 11 bases separated the two germline ends. Germline V gives CDR1 DFQATT, CDR2 SNEGSKA (reference sequence). This CDR3 has 14 amino acids.

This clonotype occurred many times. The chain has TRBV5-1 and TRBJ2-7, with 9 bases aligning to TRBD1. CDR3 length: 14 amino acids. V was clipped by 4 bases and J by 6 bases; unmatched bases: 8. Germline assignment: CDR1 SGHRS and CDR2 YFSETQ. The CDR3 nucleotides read TGCGCCAGCAGCCCGGGACAGGGTTCGGGCGAGCAGTACTTC. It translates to CASSPGQGSGEQYF. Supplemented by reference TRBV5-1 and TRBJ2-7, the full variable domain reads KAGVTQTPRYLIKTRGQQVTLSCSPISGHRSVSWYQQTPGQGLQFLFEYFSETQRNKGNFPGRFSGRQFSNSRSEMNVSTLELGDSALYLCASSPGQGSGEQYFGPGTRLTVT.

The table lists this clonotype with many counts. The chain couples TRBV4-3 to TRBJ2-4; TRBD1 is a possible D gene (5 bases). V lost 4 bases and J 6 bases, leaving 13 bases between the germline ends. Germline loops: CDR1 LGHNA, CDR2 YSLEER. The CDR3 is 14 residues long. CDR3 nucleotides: TGCGCCAGCAGCCTTTCGACAGTGGGAAACATTCAGTACTTC. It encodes CASSLSTVGNIQYF.

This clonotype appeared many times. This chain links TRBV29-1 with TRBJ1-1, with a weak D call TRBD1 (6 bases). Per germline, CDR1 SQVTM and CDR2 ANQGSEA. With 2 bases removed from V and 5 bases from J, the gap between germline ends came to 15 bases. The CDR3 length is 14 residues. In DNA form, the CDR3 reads TGCAGCGTTGAAAGTCGACAGGCCATGACTGAAGCTTTCTTT. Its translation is CSVESRQAMTEAFF.

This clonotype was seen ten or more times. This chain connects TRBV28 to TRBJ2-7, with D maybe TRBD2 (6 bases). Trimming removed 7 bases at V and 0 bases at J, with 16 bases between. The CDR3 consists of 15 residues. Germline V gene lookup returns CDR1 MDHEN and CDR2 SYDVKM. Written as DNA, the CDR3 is TGTGCCAGCACCTACCACGGGAGTGGCTCCTACGAGCAGTACTTC. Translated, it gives CASTYHGSGSYEQYF. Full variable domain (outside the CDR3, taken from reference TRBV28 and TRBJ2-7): DVKVTQSSRYLVKRTGEKVFLECVQDMDHENMFWYRQDPGLGLRLIYFSYDVKMKEKGDIPEGYSVSREKKERFSLILESASTNQTSMYLCASTYHGSGSYEQYFGPGTRLTVT.

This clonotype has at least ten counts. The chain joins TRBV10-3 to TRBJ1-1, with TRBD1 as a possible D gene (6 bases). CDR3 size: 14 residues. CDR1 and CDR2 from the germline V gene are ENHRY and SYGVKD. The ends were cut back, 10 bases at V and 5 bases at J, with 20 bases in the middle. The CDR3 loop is CATKDSLGKTEAFF. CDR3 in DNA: TGTGCCACCAAGGACAGTCTGGGAAAAACTGAAGCTTTCTTT.

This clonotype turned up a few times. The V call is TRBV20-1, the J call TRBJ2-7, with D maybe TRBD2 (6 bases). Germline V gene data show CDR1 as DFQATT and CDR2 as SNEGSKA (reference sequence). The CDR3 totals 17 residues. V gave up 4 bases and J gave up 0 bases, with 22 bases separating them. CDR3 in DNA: TGCAGTGCTAACGCCCACGGGACTGCCAAAGGCTCCTACGAGCAGTACTTC. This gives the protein CSANAHGTAKGSYEQYF.

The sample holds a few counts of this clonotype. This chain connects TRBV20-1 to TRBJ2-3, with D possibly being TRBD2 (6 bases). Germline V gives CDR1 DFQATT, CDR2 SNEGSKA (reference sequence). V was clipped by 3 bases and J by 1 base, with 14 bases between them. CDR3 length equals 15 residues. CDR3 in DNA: TGCAGTGCTAGTATACGGGAGAGGGGCACAGATACGCAGTATTTT. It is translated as CSASIRERGTDTQYF.

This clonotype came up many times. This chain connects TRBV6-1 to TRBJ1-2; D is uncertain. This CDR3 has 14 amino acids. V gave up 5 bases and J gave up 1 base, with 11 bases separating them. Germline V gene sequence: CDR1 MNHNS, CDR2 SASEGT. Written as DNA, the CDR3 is TGTGCCAGCAGTCCCGGAGGGTTTAACTATGGCTACACCTTC. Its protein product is CASSPGGFNYGYTF.

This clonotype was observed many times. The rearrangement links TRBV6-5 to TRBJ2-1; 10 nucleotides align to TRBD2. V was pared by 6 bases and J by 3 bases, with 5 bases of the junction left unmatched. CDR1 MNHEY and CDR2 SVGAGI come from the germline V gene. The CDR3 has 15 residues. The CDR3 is CASRPAGGGYNEQFF. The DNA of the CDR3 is TGTGCCAGCAGACCAGCGGGAGGGGGCTACAATGAGCAGTTCTTC.

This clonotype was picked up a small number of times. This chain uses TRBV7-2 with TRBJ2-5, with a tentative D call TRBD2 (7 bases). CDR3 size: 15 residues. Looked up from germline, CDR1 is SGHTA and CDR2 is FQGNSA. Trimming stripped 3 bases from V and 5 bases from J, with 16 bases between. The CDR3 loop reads CASSFGGGGGETQYF. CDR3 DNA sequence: TGTGCCAGCAGCTTCGGTGGGGGAGGGGGTGAGACCCAGTACTTC.

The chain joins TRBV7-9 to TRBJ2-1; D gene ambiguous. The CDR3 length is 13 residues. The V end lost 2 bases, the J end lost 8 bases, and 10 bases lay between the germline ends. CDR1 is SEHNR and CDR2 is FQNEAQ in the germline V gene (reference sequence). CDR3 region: CASSLKLGYEQFF. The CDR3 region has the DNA TGTGCCAGCAGCTTAAAACTGGGGTATGAGCAGTTCTTC.

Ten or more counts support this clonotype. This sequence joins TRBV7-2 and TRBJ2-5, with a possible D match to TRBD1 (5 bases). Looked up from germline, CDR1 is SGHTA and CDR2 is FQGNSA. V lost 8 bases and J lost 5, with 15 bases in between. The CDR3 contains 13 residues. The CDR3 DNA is TGTGCCAGCCTTCAGACAGCCGCGGAGACCCAGTACTTC. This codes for CASLQTAAETQYF.

DNA of the CDR3: TGTGCCAGCAGTACTAGCGGGAGGCCATACGAGCAGTACTTC. Translated: CASSTSGRPYEQYF. This sequence joins TRBV7-2 and TRBJ2-7; TRBD2 matches 12 bases. With V trimmed by 6 bases and J by 4 bases, 4 bases remained unmatched. This CDR3 has 14 residues. The V gene's germline CDR1 is SGHTA and CDR2 FQGNSA.

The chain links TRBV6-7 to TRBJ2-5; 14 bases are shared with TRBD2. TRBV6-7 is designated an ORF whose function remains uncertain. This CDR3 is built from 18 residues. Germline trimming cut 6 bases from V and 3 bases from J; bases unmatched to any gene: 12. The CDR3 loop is CASRGRTSGRPDKETQYF. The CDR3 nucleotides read TGTGCCAGCAGAGGGCGGACTAGCGGGAGGCCGGATAAAGAGACCCAGTACTTC.

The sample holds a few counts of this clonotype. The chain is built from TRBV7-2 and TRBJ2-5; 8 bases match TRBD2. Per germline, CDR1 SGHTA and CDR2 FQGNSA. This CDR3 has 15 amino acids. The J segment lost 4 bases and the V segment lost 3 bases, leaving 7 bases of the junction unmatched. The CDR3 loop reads CASSFGTSDPETQYF. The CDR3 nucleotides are TGTGCCAGCAGCTTCGGGACTAGTGATCCAGAGACCCAGTACTTC.

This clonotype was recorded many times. CDR3 nucleotides: TGTGCCAGCAGCCGTGACAGGGACTACGAGCAGTACTTC. Translating gives CASSRDRDYEQYF. The genes are TRBV7-2 and TRBJ2-7; 7 nucleotides align to TRBD1. CDR1 and CDR2 (germline): SGHTA, FQGNSA. The CDR3 runs to 13 residues. With 5 bases clipped from V and 3 bases from J, the junction kept 4 bases outside the gene matches.

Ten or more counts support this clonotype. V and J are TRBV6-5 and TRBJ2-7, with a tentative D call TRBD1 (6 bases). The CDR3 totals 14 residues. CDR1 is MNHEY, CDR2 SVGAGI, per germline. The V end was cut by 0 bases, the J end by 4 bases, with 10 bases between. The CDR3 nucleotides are TGTGCCAGCAGTTACTCAGACAGGTTATACGAGCAGTACTTC. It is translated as CASSYSDRLYEQYF.

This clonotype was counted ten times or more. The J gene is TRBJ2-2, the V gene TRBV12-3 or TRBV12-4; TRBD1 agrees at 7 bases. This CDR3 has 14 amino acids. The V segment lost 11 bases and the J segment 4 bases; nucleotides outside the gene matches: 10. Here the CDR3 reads CADTVAGGTGELFF. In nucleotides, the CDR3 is TGTGCCGACACCGTCGCAGGGGGCACCGGGGAGCTGTTTTTT.

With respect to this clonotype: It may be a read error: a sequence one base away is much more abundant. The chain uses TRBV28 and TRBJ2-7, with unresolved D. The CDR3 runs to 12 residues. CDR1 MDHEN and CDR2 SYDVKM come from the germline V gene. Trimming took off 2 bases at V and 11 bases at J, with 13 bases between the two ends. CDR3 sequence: CASSLGGSFEYF. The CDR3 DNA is TGTGCCAGCAGTTTAGGTGGTTCTTTTGAGTACTTC. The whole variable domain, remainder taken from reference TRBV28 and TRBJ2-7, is DVKVTQSSRYLVKRTGEKVFLECVQDMDHENMFWYRQDPGLGLRLIYFSYDVKMKEKGDIPEGYSVSREKKERFSLILESASTNQTSMYLCASSLGGSFEYFGPGTRLTVT.

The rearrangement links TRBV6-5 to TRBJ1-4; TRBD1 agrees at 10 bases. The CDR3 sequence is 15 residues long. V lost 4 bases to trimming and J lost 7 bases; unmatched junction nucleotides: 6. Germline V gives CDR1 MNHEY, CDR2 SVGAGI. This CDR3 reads CASSSGQGGSEKLFF. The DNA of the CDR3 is TGTGCCAGCAGTTCCGGACAGGGGGGGAGTGAAAAACTGTTTTTT.

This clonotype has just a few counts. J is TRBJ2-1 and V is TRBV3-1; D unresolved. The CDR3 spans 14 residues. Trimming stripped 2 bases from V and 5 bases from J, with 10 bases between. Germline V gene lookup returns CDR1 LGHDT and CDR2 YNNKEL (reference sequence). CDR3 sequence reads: CASSQPRHNNEQFF. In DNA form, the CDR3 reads TGTGCCAGCAGCCAACCCCGGCATAACAATGAGCAGTTCTTC.

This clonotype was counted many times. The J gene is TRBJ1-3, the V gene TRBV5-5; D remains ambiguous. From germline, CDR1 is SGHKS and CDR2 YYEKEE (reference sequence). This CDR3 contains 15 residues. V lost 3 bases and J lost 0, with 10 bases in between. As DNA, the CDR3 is TGTGCCAGCAGCTGGGAGCTTACCTCTGGAAACACCATATATTTT. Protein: CASSWELTSGNTIYF.

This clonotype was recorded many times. Here the CDR3 reads CASSPSVVVGYSYEQYF. CDR3 coding DNA: TGTGCCAGCAGCCCCTCGGTGGTGGTTGGCTACTCCTACGAGCAGTACTTC. V and J are TRBV7-9 and TRBJ2-7; D gene unclear. The CDR3 covers 17 residues. Germline CDR1 reads SEHNR; CDR2 reads FQNEAQ (reference sequence). Trimming left V 5 bases short and J 0 bases short, with 20 bases between.

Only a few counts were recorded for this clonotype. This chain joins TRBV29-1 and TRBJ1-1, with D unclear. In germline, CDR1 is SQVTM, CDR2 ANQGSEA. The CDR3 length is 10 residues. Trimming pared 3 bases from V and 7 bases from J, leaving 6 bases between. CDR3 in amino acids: CSVDGHEAFF. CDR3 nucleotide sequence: TGCAGCGTTGATGGCCATGAAGCTTTCTTT.

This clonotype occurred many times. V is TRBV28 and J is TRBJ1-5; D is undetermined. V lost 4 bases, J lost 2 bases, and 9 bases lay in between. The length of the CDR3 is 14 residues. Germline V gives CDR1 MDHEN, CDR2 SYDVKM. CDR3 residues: CASSSGFGNQPQHF. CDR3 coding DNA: TGTGCCAGCAGTTCGGGGTTCGGCAATCAGCCCCAGCATTTT.

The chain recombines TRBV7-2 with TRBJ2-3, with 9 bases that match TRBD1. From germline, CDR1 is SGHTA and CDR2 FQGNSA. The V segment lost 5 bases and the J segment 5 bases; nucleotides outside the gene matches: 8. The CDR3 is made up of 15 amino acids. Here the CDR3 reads CASSHWTGVEDTQYF. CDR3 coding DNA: TGTGCCAGCAGCCACTGGACAGGGGTCGAAGATACGCAGTATTTT.

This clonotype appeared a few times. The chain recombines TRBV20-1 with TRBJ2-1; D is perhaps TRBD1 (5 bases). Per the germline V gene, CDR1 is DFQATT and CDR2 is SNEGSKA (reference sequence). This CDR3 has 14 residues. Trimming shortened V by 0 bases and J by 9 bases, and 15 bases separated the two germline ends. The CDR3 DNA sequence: TGCAGTGCTAGAGAGGGGCACTCCGGTACTGAGCAGTTCTTC. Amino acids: CSAREGHSGTEQFF.

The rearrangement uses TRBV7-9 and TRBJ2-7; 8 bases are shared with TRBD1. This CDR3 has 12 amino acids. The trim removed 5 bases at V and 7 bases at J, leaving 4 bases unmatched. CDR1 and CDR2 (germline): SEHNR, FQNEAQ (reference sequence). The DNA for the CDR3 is TGTGCCAGCAGCCCCACAGGGGGAGAGCAGTACTTC. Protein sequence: CASSPTGGEQYF. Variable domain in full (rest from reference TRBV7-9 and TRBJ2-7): DTGVSQNPRHKITKRGQNVTFRCDPISEHNRLYWYRQTLGQGPEFLTYFQNEAQLEKSRLLSDRFSAERPKGSFSTLEIQRTEQGDSAMYLCASSPTGGEQYFGPGTRLTVT.